Sequencing of this T cell receptor beta chain was carried out in a study of blood T cell repertoires in COVID-19. About the research overall: Samples came from the United States, Italy and Spain, spanning acute and convalescent COVID-19. PBMCs, B-cell-depleted T cells, or T cells provided the cDNA or gDNA that made up the material.

Original data processing: From reference gene primer amplification, estimates of nucleated cell counts were derived. Assay used: immunoSEQ multiplex PCR; TCRdb lists only in-frame clones, some missing. V, J and clone size are taken as reported in that table, and D and trimming were inferred from the DNA itself. The sample contains roughly 100,000 clones, around nine tenths of which appear only once. The receptor's source is a man aged 50 or older with active or convalescent COVID-19. The material sequenced was peripheral blood.

Here the CDR3 reads CASNRDRVGNTIYF. Written as DNA, the CDR3 is TGTGCCAGCAACCGGGACAGGGTTGGAAACACCATATATTTT. The genes are TRBV6-5 and TRBJ1-3; TRBD1 aligns across 9 bases. Germline CDR1 and CDR2: MNHEY and SVGAGI. The CDR3 is 14 amino acids. The ends lost 7 bases at V and 3 bases at J; junction bases unmatched: 4.